This T cell receptor (beta chain) was recovered during a study of blood T cell repertoires in COVID-19 (dated by TCRdb to the early 2020s). Regarding the research as a whole: Samples from collaborators originated in the United States, Italy and Spain and spanned both the acute and convalescent phases of COVID-19. The prospective study material was composed of cDNA or gDNA derived from T cells, B-cell-depleted T cells, or PBMCs. The dataset comprised deeply sampled blood TCRbeta repertoires from subjects exposed to, actively infected with, or recovered from COVID-19. A freely available public database, intended as a resource for researchers studying the immune response to SARS-CoV-2, is where the repertoires were released. Samples came from the ongoing ImmuneRACE study (first 160 participants) plus 1,254 subjects from 6 global collaborators. The sample metadata nearly always contained a de-identified subject ID, COVID-19 status, age in years and sex. Where HLA class I and class II types were available, the types were taken from metadata supplied by the sample provider, not from assay-based typing. Beyond this particular receptor, the publication reports: The quantity of clinical and demographic metadata differed by source and by participant and was supplied without curation.

Regarding this clone: Its antigen is unknown. Per-nucleotide qualities are absent, and no much larger clonotype sits a single base away.

TCRbeta CDR3 regions were amplified from genomic DNA by means of the immunoSEQ Assay, a bias-controlled multiplex PCR. The authors processed their data as follows. The number of nucleated cells in each sample was estimated from the amplification of reference gene primers within the assay. Sequence reads were collapsed and filtered to measure the absolute abundance of every unique TCRbeta CDR3 rearrangement. Productive Simpson clonality was computed per sample as the square root of Simpson's diversity index over productive rearrangements. Entries here come from immuneACCESS through TCRdb and include only in-frame sequences with V and J called. Some clones fail to appear in such tables; in the studies checked, an unresolved V gene covers under half of the shortfall, and the cause of the remainder is unknown. That table gives V, J and clone size, and the DNA gave D and trimming. This sample gives approximately 280,000 clones in total; 80% to 85% of them show up just once. In total, the top ten clones hold roughly 4.7% of the sample.

Trimming takes 5 bases from V and 3 bases from J, and the germline ends sit 14 bases apart. The CDR3 runs 15 amino acids, cysteine and phenylalanine included. Just the 45-base CDR3 DNA is kept, in frame starting at base 1. The germline V gene (reference sequence) specifies MNHEY as CDR1 and SMNVEV as CDR2. Participants in the prospective study were aged roughly 18 to 100 years, lived in about two dozen United States geographic areas, and enrolled through a virtual design. In the prospective study, cohorts were assigned on the basis of participant-reported clinical history obtained from a screening survey and a study questionnaire. Exposed participants had been in contact with someone with a PCR-confirmed or clinician-diagnosed COVID-19 case within 2 weeks of study entry. Mobile phlebotomists in the prospective study collected whole blood, serum and a nasopharyngeal or oropharyngeal swab from every participant. Additional blood draws and questionnaires over an approximately two-month period could optionally be provided by prospective study participants. Blood samples from the prospective study were shipped frozen or at room temperature prior to DNA extraction.

The sequencing sample was made of PBMCs or T cells enriched from blood (not recorded which). Recombination linked TRBV27 to TRBJ2-1; tentative D gene TRBD1, with 5 bases matching. The clonotype was recovered from a middle-aged man who had been exposed to COVID-19. The CDR3 region: CASSNDRGSYNEQFF. Read as DNA, the sequence is TGTGCCAGCAGTAACGACAGAGGAAGCTACAATGAGCAGTTCTTC.